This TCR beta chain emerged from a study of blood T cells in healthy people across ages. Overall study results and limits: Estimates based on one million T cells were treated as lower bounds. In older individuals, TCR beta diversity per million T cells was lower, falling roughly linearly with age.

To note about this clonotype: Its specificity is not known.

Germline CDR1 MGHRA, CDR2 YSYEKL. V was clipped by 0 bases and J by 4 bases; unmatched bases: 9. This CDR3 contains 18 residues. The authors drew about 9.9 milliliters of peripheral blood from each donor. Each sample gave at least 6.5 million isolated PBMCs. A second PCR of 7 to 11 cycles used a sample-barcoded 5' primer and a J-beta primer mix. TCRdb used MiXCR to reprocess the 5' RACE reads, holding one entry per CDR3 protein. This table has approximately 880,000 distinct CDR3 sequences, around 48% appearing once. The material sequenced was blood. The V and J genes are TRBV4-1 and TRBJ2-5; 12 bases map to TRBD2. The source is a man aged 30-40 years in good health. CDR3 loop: CASSQDKLAGGFGETQYF. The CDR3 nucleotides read TGCGCCAGCAGCCAAGATAAACTAGCGGGGGGATTTGGAGAGACCCAGTACTTC.